Listed here are 9 T cell receptor beta chains from one sample, sequenced in a study of beta chain features in type 1 diabetes. Reverse transcription of all isolated RNA meant that expressed TCRB transcripts were sequenced. Only in-frame clones appear in the TCRdb table, and some are missing; sequencing was by immunoSEQ multiplex PCR. The sample lists roughly 300,000 clones; around 8% were seen once. Sequenced material: central memory CD4+ T cells from blood. The receptors were sampled from a woman younger than 35 in good health.

This clone was counted only a few times. This chain connects TRBV4-3 to TRBJ2-1; 11 positions match TRBD2. The CDR3 totals 15 residues. V lost 2 bases to trimming and J lost 8 bases; unmatched junction nucleotides: 5. Germline lookup yields CDR1 LGHNA and CDR2 YSLEER. The CDR3 DNA reads as TGCGCCAGCAGCCAACAACTAGCGGGAGCACATGAGCAGTTCTTC. It encodes CASSQQLAGAHEQFF.

There are a few counts of this clone. This sequence joins TRBV15 and TRBJ2-1; D is unresolved. The length of the CDR3 is 16 residues. Trimming pared 0 bases from V and 6 bases from J, leaving 15 bases between. Per the germline V gene, CDR1 is LNHNV and CDR2 is YYDKDF (reference sequence). The CDR3 DNA reads as TGTGCCACCAGCAGAGATAACAGTTTTATGGTCAATGAGCAGTTCTTC. Translating it yields CATSRDNSFMVNEQFF.

This clone was found a few times. The V call is TRBV18, the J call TRBJ2-6, with D perhaps TRBD1 or TRBD2 (5 bases each). CDR1 and CDR2 (germline): KGHSH, LQKENI. Trimming removed 3 bases at V and 3 bases at J, with 6 bases between. This CDR3 comprises 14 residues. CDR3 protein: CASSPGVGANVLTF. For the CDR3, the DNA is TGTGCCAGCTCACCGGGGGTTGGGGCCAACGTCCTGACTTTC.

This clone appeared a few times. The V call is TRBV10-3, the J call TRBJ1-5; 8 positions agree with TRBD1. The CDR3 is 14 amino acids. With 6 bases clipped from V and 5 bases from J, the junction kept 6 bases outside the gene matches. Looked up from germline, CDR1 is ENHRY and CDR2 is SYGVKD. This CDR3 is CAIRAGGEHQPQHF. CDR3 in DNA: TGTGCCATCAGGGCAGGGGGCGAGCATCAGCCCCAGCATTTT.

Only a few counts were recorded for this clone. The J gene is TRBJ2-1, the V gene TRBV7-2; 10 nucleotides line up with TRBD2. Germline assignment: CDR1 SGHTA and CDR2 FQGNSA. CDR3 length: 16 residues. J gave up 0 bases and V 4 bases, and 3 bases lay outside the gene matches. As DNA, the CDR3 is TGTGCCAGCAGCTCGGCTAGCGGGAGCTCCTACAATGAGCAGTTCTTC. Amino acids: CASSSASGSSYNEQFF.

This clone was picked up a small number of times. The same CDR3 also results from other DNA sequences found in this sample. This sequence joins TRBV7-2 and TRBJ2-3, with D possibly matching TRBD2 (5 bases). Trimming stripped 1 base from V and 1 base from J, with 12 bases between. This CDR3 spans 16 amino acids. The V gene's germline CDR1 is SGHTA and CDR2 FQGNSA. DNA for the CDR3: TGTGCCAGCAGCTTAGGTGCGGCGGGCCGCACAGATACGCAGTATTTT. Translating gives CASSLGAAGRTDTQYF. The full variable domain, completed using reference TRBV7-2 and TRBJ2-3, is GAGVSQSPSNKVTEKGKDVELRCDPISGHTALYWYRQSLGQGLEFLIYFQGNSAPDKSGLPSDRFSAERTGGSVSTLTIQRTQQEDSAVYLCASSLGAAGRTDTQYFGPGTRLTVL.

The gene calls are TRBV2 and TRBJ2-2, with TRBD2 identical over 12 bases. With V trimmed by 6 bases and J by 8 bases, 10 bases remained unmatched. CDR1 is SNHLY, CDR2 FYNNEI, per germline. This CDR3 region has 16 residues. As DNA, the CDR3 is TGTGCCAGCAGCGTCCTAGCGGGAGGGCCTGTGGGGGAGCTGTTTTTT. It specifies CASSVLAGGPVGELFF.

The J gene is TRBJ2-7, the V gene TRBV5-1; TRBD1 might be the D (6 bases). Germline CDR1 reads SGHRS; CDR2 reads YFSETQ. The CDR3 contains 14 residues. Deletions cut 5 bases from V and 0 bases from J, with 12 bases between. The CDR3 reads CASRGGPSSYEQYF. The CDR3, as DNA: TGCGCCAGCAGAGGGGGACCAAGCTCCTACGAGCAGTACTTC.

This chain joins TRBV19 and TRBJ2-5; 7 bases are shared with TRBD1. V was clipped by 5 bases and J by 4 bases; unmatched bases: 4. The CDR3 has 13 amino acids. Germline V CDR1 and CDR2: LNHDA, SQIVND (reference sequence). The CDR3, as DNA: TGTGCCAGTAGTCCCAACAGGGGAGAGACCCAGTACTTC. Its protein is CASSPNRGETQYF.